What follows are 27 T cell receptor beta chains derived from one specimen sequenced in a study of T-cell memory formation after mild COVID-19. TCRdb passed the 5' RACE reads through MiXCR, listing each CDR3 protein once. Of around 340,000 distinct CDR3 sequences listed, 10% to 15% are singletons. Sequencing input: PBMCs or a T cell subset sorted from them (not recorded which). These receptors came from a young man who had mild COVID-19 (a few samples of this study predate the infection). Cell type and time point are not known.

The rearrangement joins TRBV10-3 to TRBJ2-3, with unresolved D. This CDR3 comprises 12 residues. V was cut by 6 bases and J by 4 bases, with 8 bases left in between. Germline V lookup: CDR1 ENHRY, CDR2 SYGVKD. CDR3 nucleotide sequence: TGTGCCATCAGGACGAGTCCAGATACGCAGTATTTT. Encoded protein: CAIRTSPDTQYF.

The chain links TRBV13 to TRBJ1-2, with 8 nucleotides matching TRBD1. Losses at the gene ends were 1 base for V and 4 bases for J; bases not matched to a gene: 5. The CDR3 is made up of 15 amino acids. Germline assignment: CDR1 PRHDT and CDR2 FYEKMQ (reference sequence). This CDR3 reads CASSLATGGIYGYTF. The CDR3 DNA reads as TGTGCCAGCAGCTTAGCCACAGGGGGTATCTATGGCTACACCTTC.

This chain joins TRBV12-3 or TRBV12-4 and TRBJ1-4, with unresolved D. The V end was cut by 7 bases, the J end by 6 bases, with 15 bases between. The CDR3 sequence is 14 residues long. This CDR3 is CASTLHAVDEKLFF. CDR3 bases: TGTGCCAGCACCCTACACGCGGTGGATGAAAAACTGTTTTTT.

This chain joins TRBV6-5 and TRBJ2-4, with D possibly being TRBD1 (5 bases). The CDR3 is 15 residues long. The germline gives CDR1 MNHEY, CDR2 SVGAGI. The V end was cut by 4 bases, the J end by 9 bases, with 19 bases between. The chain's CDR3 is CASSLSTGRRGIQYF. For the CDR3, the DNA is TGTGCCAGCAGTTTAAGTACAGGTCGCCGCGGCATTCAGTACTTC.

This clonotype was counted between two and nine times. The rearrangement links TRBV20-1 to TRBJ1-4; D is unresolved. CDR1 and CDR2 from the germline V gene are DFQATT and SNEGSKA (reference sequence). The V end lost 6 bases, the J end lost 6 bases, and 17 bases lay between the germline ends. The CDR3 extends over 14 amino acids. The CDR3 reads CSAVPGPEHEKLFF. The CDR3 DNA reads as TGCAGTGCCGTCCCGGGCCCAGAGCATGAAAAACTGTTTTTT.

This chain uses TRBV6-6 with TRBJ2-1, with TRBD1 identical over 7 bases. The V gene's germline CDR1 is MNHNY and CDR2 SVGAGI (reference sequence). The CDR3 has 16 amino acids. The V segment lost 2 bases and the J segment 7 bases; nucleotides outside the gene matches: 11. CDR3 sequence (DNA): TGTGCCAGCAGTTACGAGGGGGCACGAAGGGGGAATGAGCAGTTCTTC. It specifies CASSYEGARRGNEQFF.

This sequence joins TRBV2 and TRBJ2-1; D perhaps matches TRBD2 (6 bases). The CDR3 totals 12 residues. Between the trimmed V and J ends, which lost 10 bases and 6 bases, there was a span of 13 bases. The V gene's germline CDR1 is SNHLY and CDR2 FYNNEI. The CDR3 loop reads CAIGGGFNEQFF. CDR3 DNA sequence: TGTGCCATCGGGGGTGGATTCAATGAGCAGTTCTTC.

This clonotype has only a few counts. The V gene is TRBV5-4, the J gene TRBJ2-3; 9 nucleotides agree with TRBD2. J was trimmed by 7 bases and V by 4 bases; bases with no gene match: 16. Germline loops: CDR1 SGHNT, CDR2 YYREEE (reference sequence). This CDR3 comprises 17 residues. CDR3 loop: CASSPGASGARGYTQYF. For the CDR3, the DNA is TGTGCCAGCAGCCCCGGGGCTAGCGGGGCGCGGGGTTATACGCAGTATTTT.

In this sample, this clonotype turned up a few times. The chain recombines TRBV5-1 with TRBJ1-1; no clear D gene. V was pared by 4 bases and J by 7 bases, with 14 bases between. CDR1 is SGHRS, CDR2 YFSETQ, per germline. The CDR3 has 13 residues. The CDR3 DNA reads TGCGCCAGCAGCCCTTTCCTGAAGGGTGAAGCTTTCTTT. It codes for CASSPFLKGEAFF.

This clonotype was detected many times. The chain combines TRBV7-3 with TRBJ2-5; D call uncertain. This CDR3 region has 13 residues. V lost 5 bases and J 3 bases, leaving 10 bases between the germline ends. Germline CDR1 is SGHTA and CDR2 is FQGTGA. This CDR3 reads CASSRPGEETQYF. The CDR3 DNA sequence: TGTGCCAGCAGCCGTCCGGGCGAAGAGACCCAGTACTTC.

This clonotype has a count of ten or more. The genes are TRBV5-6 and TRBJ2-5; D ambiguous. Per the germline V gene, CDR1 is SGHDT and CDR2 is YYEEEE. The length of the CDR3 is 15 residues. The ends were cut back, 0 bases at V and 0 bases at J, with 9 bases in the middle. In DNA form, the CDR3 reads TGTGCCAGCAGCTTGGGGGCCGGGTACCAAGAGACCCAGTACTTC. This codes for CASSLGAGYQETQYF. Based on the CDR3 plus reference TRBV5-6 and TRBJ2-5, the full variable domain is DAGVTQSPTHLIKTRGQQVTLRCSPKSGHDTVSWYQQALGQGPQFIFQYYEEEERQRGNFPDRFSGHQFPNYSSELNVNALLLGDSALYLCASSLGAGYQETQYFGPGTRLLVL.

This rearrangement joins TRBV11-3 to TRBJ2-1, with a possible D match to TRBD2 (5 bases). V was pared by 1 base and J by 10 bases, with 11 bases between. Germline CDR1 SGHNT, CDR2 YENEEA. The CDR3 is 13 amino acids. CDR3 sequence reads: CASSLGLFQEQFF. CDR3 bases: TGTGCCAGCAGCTTAGGACTATTCCAGGAGCAGTTCTTC.

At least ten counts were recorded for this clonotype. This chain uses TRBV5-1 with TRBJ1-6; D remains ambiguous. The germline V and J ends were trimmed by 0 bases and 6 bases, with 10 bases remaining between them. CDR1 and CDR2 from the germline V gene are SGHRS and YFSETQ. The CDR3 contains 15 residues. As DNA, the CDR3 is TGCGCCAGCAGCTTGGAGGGAATTACTAATTCACCCCTCCACTTT. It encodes CASSLEGITNSPLHF.

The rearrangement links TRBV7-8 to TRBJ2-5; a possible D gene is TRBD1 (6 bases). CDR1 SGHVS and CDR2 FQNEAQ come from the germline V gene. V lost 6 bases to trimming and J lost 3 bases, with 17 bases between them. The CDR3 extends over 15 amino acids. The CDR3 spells CASSPSGQREETQYF. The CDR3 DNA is TGTGCCAGCAGTCCCTCGGGACAACGCGAAGAGACCCAGTACTTC.

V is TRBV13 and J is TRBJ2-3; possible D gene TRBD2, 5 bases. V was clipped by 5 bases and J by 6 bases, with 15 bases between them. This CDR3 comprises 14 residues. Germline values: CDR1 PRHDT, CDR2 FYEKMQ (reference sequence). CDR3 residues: CASSPYAGLDTQYF. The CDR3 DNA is TGTGCCAGCAGCCCTTATGCGGGTCTGGATACGCAGTATTTT.

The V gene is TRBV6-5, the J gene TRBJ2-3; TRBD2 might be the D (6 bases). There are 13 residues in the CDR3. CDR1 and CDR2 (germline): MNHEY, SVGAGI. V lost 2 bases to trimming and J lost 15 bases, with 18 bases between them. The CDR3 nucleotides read TGTGCCAGCAGTTACCACCGACTAGACCGCCATTATTTT. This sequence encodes CASSYHRLDRHYF.

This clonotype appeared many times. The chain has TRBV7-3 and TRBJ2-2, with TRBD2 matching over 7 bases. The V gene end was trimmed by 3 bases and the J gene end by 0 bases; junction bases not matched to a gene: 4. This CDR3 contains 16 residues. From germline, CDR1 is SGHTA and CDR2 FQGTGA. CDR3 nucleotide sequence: TGTGCCAGCAGCTTGTCTAGCGGAACGAACACCGGGGAGCTGTTTTTT. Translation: CASSLSSGTNTGELFF.

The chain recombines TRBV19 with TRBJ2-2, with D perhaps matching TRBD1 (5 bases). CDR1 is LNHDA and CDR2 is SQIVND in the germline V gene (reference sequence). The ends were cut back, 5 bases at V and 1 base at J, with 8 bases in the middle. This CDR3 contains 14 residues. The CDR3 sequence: CASSQTGNTGELFF. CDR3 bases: TGTGCCAGTAGTCAAACAGGGAACACCGGGGAGCTGTTTTTT. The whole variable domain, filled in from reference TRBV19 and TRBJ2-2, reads DGGITQSPKYLFRKEGQNVTLSCEQNLNHDAMYWYRQDPGQGLRLIYYSQIVNDFQKGDIAEGYSVSREKKESFPLTVTSAQKNPTAFYLCASSQTGNTGELFFGEGSRLTVL.

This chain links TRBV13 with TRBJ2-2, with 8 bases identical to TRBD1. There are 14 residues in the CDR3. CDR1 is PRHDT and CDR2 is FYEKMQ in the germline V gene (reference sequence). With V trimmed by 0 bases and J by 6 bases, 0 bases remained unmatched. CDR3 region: CASSLGDRAGELFF. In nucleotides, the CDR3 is TGTGCCAGCAGCTTAGGGGACAGGGCCGGGGAGCTGTTTTTT.

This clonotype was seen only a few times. CDR3: CASSQEGALAKTQYF. CDR3 nucleotides: TGTGCCAGCAGCCAGGAGGGGGCATTGGCGAAGACCCAGTACTTC. This chain links TRBV14 with TRBJ2-5; maybe TRBD1 (7 bases). V lost 3 bases to trimming and J lost 6 bases, with 17 bases between them. This CDR3 is built from 15 residues. CDR1 and CDR2 (germline): SGHDN, FVKESK.

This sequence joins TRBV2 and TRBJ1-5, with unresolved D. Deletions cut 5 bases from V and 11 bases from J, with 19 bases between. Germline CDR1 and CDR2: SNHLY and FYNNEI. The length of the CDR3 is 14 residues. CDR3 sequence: CASSPASNPPTQHF. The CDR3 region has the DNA TGTGCCAGCAGTCCAGCCTCGAACCCACCGACCCAGCATTTT.

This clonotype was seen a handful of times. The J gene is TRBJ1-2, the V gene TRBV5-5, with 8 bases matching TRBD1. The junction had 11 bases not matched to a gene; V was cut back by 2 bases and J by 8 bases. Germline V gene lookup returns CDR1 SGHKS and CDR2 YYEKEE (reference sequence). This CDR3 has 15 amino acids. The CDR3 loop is CASSLERQGPRGYTF. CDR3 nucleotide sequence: TGTGCCAGCAGCTTAGAACGACAGGGGCCACGGGGCTACACCTTC.

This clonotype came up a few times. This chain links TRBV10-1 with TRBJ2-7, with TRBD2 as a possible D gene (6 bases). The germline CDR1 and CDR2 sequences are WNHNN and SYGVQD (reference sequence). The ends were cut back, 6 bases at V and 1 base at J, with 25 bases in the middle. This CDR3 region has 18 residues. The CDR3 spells CASRGSRRGKGRSYEQYF. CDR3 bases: TGCGCCAGCAGGGGCTCAAGGAGGGGCAAAGGGAGGTCCTACGAGCAGTACTTC.

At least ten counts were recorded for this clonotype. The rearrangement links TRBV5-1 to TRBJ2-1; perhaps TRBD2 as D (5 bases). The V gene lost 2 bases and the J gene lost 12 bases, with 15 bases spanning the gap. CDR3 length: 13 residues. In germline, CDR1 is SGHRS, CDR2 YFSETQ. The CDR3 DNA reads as TGCGCCAGCAGCTTAAATGAGCCTCGGGGGCAGTTCTTC. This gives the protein CASSLNEPRGQFF.

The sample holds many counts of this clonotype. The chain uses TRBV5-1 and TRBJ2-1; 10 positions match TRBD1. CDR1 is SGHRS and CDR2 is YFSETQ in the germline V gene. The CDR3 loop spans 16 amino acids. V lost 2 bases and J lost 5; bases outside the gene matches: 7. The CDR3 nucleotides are TGCGCCAGCAGCTTCACCGGGACAGGGGCTGACAATGAGCAGTTCTTC. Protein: CASSFTGTGADNEQFF.

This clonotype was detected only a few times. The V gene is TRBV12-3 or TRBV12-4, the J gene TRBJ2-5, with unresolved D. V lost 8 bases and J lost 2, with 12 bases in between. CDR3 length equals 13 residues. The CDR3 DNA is TGTGCCAGCCTTCGTGCCATGCAAGAGACCCAGTACTTC. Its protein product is CASLRAMQETQYF.

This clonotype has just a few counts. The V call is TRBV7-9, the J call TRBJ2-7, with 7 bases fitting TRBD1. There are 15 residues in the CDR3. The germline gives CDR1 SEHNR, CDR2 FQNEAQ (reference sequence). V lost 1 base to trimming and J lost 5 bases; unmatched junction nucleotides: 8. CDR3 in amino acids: CASSLERQGDNEQYV. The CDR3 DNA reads TGTGCCAGCAGCTTAGAGAGACAGGGTGATAACGAGCAGTACGTC.